This T cell receptor beta chain emerged from a study of T cells in Graves' hyperthyroidism and ophthalmopathy. Whole-study context: The authors collected peripheral blood at initial diagnosis, before any treatment. Findings and limits, study-wide: Blood also held most thyroid clonotypes expanded beyond 0.001.

V trimming: 5 bases; J trimming: 5 bases; junction bases outside the gene matches: 16. Germline CDR1 SGHTA, CDR2 FQGNSA. CDR3 length equals 17 residues. From RNA transcripts, TCR beta CDR3 regions were amplified. First-round RT-PCR of the TCR CDR3 relied on the HTBI primer set. A single record per CDR3 protein comes from TCRdb applying MiXCR to the multiplex PCR reads. Of 500,000 to 700,000 distinct CDR3 sequences in the sample, roughly a sixth were seen once. Concerning this clonotype itself: Its antigen is still unknown.

Sequencing was done on a sample of blood. The receptor was isolated from a woman aged 18-29 years with Graves' hyperthyroidism. The chain joins TRBV7-2 to TRBJ2-5; 8 positions match TRBD2. CDR3 nucleotide sequence: TGTGCCAGCAGCCCAGGGGACGGGGGGGCCGGGTTGGAGACCCAGTACTTC. Translating gives CASSPGDGGAGLETQYF.